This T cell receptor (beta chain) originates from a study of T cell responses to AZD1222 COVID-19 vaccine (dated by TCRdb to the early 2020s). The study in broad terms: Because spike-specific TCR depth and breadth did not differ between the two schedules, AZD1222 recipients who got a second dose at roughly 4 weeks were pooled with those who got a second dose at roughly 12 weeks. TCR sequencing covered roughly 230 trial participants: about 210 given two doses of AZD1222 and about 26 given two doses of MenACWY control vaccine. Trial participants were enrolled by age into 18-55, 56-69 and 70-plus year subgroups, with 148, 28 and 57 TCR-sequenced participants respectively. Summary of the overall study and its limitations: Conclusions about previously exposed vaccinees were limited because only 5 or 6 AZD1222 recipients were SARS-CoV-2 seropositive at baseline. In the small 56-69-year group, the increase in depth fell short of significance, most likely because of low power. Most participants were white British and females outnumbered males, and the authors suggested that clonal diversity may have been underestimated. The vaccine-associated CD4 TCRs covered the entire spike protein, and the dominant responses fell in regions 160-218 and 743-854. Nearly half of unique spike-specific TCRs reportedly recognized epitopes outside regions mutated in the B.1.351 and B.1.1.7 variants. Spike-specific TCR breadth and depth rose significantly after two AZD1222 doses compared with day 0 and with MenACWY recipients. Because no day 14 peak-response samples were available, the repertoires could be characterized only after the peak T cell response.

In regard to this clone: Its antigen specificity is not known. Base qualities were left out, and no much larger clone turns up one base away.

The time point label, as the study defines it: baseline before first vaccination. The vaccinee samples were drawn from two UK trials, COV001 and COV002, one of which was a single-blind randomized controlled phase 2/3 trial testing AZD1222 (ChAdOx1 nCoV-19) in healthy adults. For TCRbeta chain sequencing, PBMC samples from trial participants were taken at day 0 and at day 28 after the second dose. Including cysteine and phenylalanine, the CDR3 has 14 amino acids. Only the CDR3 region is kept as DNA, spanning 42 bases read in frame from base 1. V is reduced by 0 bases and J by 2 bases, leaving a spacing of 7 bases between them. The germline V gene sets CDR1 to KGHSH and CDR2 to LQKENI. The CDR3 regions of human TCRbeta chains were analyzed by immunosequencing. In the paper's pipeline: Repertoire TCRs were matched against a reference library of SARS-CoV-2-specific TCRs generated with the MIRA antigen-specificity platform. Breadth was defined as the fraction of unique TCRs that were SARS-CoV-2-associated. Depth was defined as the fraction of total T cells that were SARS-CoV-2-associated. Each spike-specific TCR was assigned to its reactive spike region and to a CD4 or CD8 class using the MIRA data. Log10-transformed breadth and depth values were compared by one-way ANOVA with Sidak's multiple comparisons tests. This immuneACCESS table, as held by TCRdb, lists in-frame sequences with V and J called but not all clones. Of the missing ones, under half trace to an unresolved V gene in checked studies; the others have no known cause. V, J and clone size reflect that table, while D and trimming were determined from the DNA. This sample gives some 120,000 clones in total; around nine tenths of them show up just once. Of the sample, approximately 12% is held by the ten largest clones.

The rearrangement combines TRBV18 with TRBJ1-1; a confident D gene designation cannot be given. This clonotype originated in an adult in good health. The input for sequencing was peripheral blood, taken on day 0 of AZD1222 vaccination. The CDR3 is CASSPPMGNTEAFF. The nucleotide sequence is TGTGCCAGCTCACCACCGATGGGAAACACTGAAGCTTTCTTT.